This is a list of T cell receptor beta chains from one sample in a study of T cells in Graves' hyperthyroidism and ophthalmopathy. TCRdb independently ran MiXCR on the multiplex PCR reads; one entry per CDR3 protein. The repertoire holds 600,000 to 900,000 distinct CDR3 sequences, with about a sixth as singletons. The sample comprised blood. These receptors were collected from a man aged 18 to 35 with Graves' hyperthyroidism. Each CDR3 is given with its conserved first and last residue. The D gene is left open where the match is weak. Not all rows give a size; the values are once, few, many and, for expanded clones, a class.

TRBD2,TRBV28,few,TRBJ2-2,CASSYGLAGVGTGELFF,TGTGCCAGCAGTTATGGACTAGCGGGAGTCGGGACCGGGGAGCTGTTTTTT
TRBD1,TRBV12-3/TRBV12-4,many,TRBJ1-5,CASRQGGNQPQHF,TGTGCCAGCAGGCAGGGGGGCAATCAGCCCCAGCATTTT
TRBD2,TRBV6-1,many,TRBJ2-3,CASSLTSGRAGDTQYF,TGTGCCAGCAGTTTGACTAGCGGGAGGGCGGGAGATACGCAGTATTTT
NA,TRBV27,many,TRBJ1-2,CASSLRGQAVYGYTF,TGTGCCAGCAGTTTACGAGGCCAGGCAGTCTATGGCTACACCTTC
NA,TRBV12-5,few,TRBJ1-2,CASGLFRNAAYYGYTF,TGTGCTAGTGGTTTATTCAGGAATGCGGCTTACTATGGCTACACCTTC
TRBD1,TRBV20-1,NA,TRBJ1-2,CSAREGPGTGGRNYGYTF,TGCAGTGCTAGAGAAGGCCCCGGGACAGGGGGCAGGAACTATGGCTACACCTTC
NA,TRBV7-2,many,TRBJ2-1,CASSARDVTYNEQFF,TGTGCCAGCAGCGCAAGGGACGTCACCTACAATGAGCAGTTCTTC
NA,TRBV18,NA,TRBJ2-1,CASSSTIQGPEANEQFF,TGTGCCAGCTCATCGACAATTCAGGGGCCCGAAGCCAATGAGCAGTTCTTC
NA,TRBV19,NA,TRBJ1-3,CATSPGAWNTIYF,TGTGCCACCAGCCCGGGGGCTTGGAACACCATATATTTT
NA,TRBV2,many,TRBJ2-7,CASSDVGYEQYF,TGTGCCAGCAGTGATGTGGGTTACGAGCAGTACTTC
TRBD2,TRBV6-2/TRBV6-3,few,TRBJ2-7,CASNRLADSYEQYF,TGTGCCAGCAACCGACTAGCGGATTCCTACGAGCAGTACTTC
TRBD1,TRBV11-2,few,TRBJ2-3,CASSSGTGGHPSTDTQYF,TGTGCCAGCAGCTCCGGGACAGGGGGCCACCCTAGCACAGATACGCAGTATTTT
NA,TRBV10-3,few,TRBJ2-6,CAISESNIGTGPSGANVLTF,TGTGCCATCAGTGAGTCGAATATAGGGACGGGACCCTCTGGGGCCAACGTCCTGACTTTC
NA,TRBV2,many,TRBJ1-1,CASSFMGGGNTEAFF,TGTGCCAGCAGCTTTATGGGGGGGGGGAACACTGAAGCTTTCTTT